What follows describes a single T cell receptor (beta chain). This entry belongs to a study of blood T cell repertoires in COVID-19. Study summary: From the United States, Italy and Spain came samples of acute and convalescent COVID-19. In each case, the material was cDNA or gDNA derived from T cells, B-cell-depleted T cells, or PBMCs.

The ends were cut back, 0 bases at V and 8 bases at J, with 3 bases in the middle. CDR1 and CDR2 from the germline V gene are KGHDR and SFDVKD. The CDR3 has 11 residues. In the authors' methods: Estimates of nucleated cell counts were drawn from the amplification of reference gene primers. Here immunoSEQ multiplex PCR was the method, and the copy in TCRdb shows in-frame clones only, minus some. The DNA gave D and trimming, while V, J and clone size come from that table. The sample consists of about 140,000 clones, about 86% of them appearing once. The receptor was derived from an older woman with acute or convalescent COVID-19. This sequence joins TRBV24-1 and TRBJ2-5, with no clear D. The sample consisted of peripheral blood. The CDR3 bases are TGTGCCACCAGTGATTTGCAAACCCAGTACTTC. Translation gives CATSDLQTQYF.